This TCR beta chain was sequenced for a study of cytomegalovirus exposure and HLA in healthy donors. Study-level results: A few of the chains that were CMV-associated were confirmed in vitro to be specific for CMV antigens. First-cohort TCR clusters tended to co-occur in the roughly 120 validation repertoires, a later analysis found. Most TCR sequences proved rare, with some public TCRs found in many donors.

This CDR3 has 15 amino acids. Trimming cost V 4 bases and J 1 base, with 12 bases left between them. Germline CDR1 and CDR2: SGHDT and YYEEEE. A note on this clone: The antigen is undetermined.

Only in-frame clones appear in the TCRdb table, and some are missing; sequencing was by immunoSEQ multiplex PCR. Of 130,000 or so clones detected, approximately 89% appear once; the ten largest clones hold around 1.2%. What was sequenced was PBMCs. The chain couples TRBV5-6 to TRBJ2-4, with a possible D match to TRBD2 (6 bases). This sequence originates from a woman younger than 30 in good health and CMV-seronegative. The CDR3 DNA reads as TGTGCCAGCAGCCCGGGGGTATGGGCCAAAAACATTCAGTACTTC. Protein product: CASSPGVWAKNIQYF.